This T cell receptor beta chain was sequenced for a study of shared clonotypes between healthy human individuals. V dropped 3 bases and J dropped 0; count of bases not matched to a gene: 7. The CDR3 has 19 residues. Germline CDR1 reads PRHDT; CDR2 reads FYEKMQ (reference sequence). TCRdb's table, derived via immunoSEQ multiplex PCR, lists solely in-frame clones and lacks some. The profile shows 800,000 or so clones, 90% to 97% of them singletons. Selected positively for CCR7 and CD45RO-negative, naive CD8 cells excluded terminally differentiated effector memory CD45RA+ cells. Input material: naive CD8+ T cells sorted from blood. The clonotype was recovered from a man aged 25 to 40 in good health. The rearrangement joins TRBV13 to TRBJ2-1; 14 nucleotides align to TRBD2. Here the CDR3 DNA reads TGTGCCAGCAGCTTTCCGGGACTAGCGGGAGAGGGCTCCTACAATGAGCAGTTCTTC. As protein: CASSFPGLAGEGSYNEQFF.